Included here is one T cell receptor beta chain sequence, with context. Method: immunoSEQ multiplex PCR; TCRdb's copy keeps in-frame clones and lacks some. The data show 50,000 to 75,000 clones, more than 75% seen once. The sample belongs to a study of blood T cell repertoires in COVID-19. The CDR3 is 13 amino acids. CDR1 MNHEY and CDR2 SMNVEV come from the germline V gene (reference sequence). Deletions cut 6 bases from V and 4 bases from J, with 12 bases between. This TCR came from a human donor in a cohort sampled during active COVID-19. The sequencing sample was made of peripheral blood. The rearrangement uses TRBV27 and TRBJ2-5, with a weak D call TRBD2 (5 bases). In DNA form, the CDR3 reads TGTGCCAGCAGCCCTGGTGCGGGAGAGACCCAGTACTTC. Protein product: CASSPGAGETQYF.